This section outlines one T cell receptor beta chain sequence together with its context. As yet, its antigen is unknown. A sample-barcoded 5' primer and a J-beta primer mix were used in a second PCR of about 7 to 12 cycles. Each of the cDNA molecules was tagged by a template-switch adaptor with 12 random nucleotides. TCRdb reprocessed the 5' RACE reads via MiXCR and lists one record per CDR3 protein. Of about 1.7 million distinct CDR3 sequences in the sample, 28% are singletons; the top ten hold 7.7%. The people who gave samples were healthy Caucasians from Russia, aged roughly 6 to 95. Each donor gave roughly 9.2 milliliters of peripheral blood. This sample was included in a study of blood T cells in healthy people across ages. Broader study findings: Both naive CD4+ cell counts and diversity were greater in long-lived donors than in aged donors.

The V end was cut by 3 bases, the J end by 3 bases, with 15 bases between. From germline, CDR1 is SGHRS and CDR2 YFSETQ. The CDR3 is 15 residues long. This receptor was taken from a woman aged 25 to 39 in good health. Sequencing was performed on blood. This rearrangement joins TRBV5-1 to TRBJ1-2; D perhaps matches TRBD1 (5 bases). CDR3 in DNA: TGCGCCAGCAGCTCGTCACCCAGGGCGGACTATGGCTACACCTTC. Translation gives CASSSSPRADYGYTF.